This T cell receptor (beta chain) was documented in a study of blood T cell repertoires in COVID-19. The table came from immunoSEQ multiplex PCR; TCRdb's copy has only in-frame clones and leaves some out. Altogether about 300,000 clones are present, around 90% being singletons, with the ten largest covering nearly 6.5%. Between the trimmed V and J ends, which lost 6 bases and 8 bases, there was a span of 14 bases. The CDR3 is 13 amino acids. CDR1 is MNHEY and CDR2 is SVGAGI in the germline V gene. The chain combines TRBV6-5 with TRBJ1-3; no clear D. Sequencing input: peripheral blood. The sequence came from a man aged 18 to 35 who had recovered from COVID-19. As DNA, the CDR3 is TGTGCCAGCAGGTCAAGTCTACTAGACACCATATATTTT. Amino acids: CASRSSLLDTIYF.